This entry lists 20 T cell receptor beta chains sequenced from one sample in a study of tumor-infiltrating lymphocytes in oesophageal squamous cell carcinoma. TCRdb re-called the PCR reads through MiXCR, storing one row per CDR3 protein. The sample carries roughly 17,000 distinct CDR3 sequences, around 50% recorded once. Sequenced: normal esophageal tissue next to the tumor. Every receptor here comes from a female donor with esophageal squamous cell carcinoma.

This clonotype was counted many times. The V and J genes are TRBV24-1 and TRBJ1-2, with 10 nucleotides matching TRBD1. The CDR3 runs to 16 residues. CDR1 is KGHDR, CDR2 SFDVKD, per germline. Germline trimming cut 1 base from V and 3 bases from J; bases unmatched to any gene: 4. The CDR3 sequence is CATSDFRDRGDYGYTF. The CDR3, as DNA: TGTGCCACCAGTGATTTCCGGGACAGGGGCGACTATGGCTACACCTTC.

The V and J genes are TRBV13 and TRBJ2-7; TRBD2 matches 11 bases. Germline CDR1 PRHDT, CDR2 FYEKMQ (reference sequence). J gave up 9 bases and V 6 bases, and 13 bases lay outside the gene matches. The CDR3 totals 15 residues. The CDR3 region has the DNA TGTGCCAGCAGGCTTCCAGTAGCGGGGGGGTGTGCGCAGTACTTC. Residues: CASRLPVAGGCAQYF.

This sequence joins TRBV20-1 and TRBJ1-1, with TRBD1 matching 7 bases. Germline values: CDR1 DFQATT, CDR2 SNEGSKA (reference sequence). The CDR3 has 14 residues. J was trimmed by 8 bases and V by 2 bases; bases with no gene match: 11. CDR3 protein: CSARRGLYSVEAFF. CDR3 coding DNA: TGCAGTGCTAGAAGGGGGCTCTATTCGGTCGAAGCTTTCTTT.

The rearrangement joins TRBV11-2 to TRBJ2-7, with D perhaps TRBD2 (6 bases). The J call is doubtful: the DNA matches TRBJ2-1 better. The CDR3 is 12 amino acids. CDR1 and CDR2 (germline): SGHAT, FQNNGV. The CDR3 loop reads CASTSAGGKQFF. The CDR3 DNA reads as TGTGCCAGCACCTCGGCGGGCGGGAAGCAGTTCTTC.

V and J are TRBV6-2 or TRBV6-3 and TRBJ2-3; no clear D. This CDR3 spans 15 amino acids. Germline loops: CDR1 MNHEY, CDR2 SVGEGT. V lost 5 bases to trimming and J lost 0 bases, with 12 bases between them. The CDR3 DNA follows: TGTGCCAGCAGTGAATTCCTCTCTAGCACAGATACGCAGTATTTT. It is translated as CASSEFLSSTDTQYF.

The chain links TRBV11-3 to TRBJ2-4; D uncertain. Trimming left V 5 bases short and J 13 bases short, with 12 bases between. Per germline, CDR1 SGHNT and CDR2 YENEEA. The CDR3 has 11 residues. The CDR3: CASSLKNEQYF. CDR3 nucleotides: TGTGCCAGCAGCCTCAAGAATGAGCAGTACTTC.

Notes on this clonotype: The junction shows a germline mismatch at one end, possibly a read error. This chain joins TRBV6-4 and TRBJ2-5, with a possible D match to TRBD1 (6 bases). The J call is doubtful: the DNA matches TRBJ2-1 better. Germline V lookup: CDR1 MRHNA, CDR2 SNTAGT. The CDR3 consists of 11 residues. The CDR3 DNA sequence: TGTGCCAGCAGTCGGGACAACGAGCAGTTCTTC. Protein product: CASSRDNEQFF.

This chain uses TRBV11-2 with TRBJ2-3; the match to TRBD2 covers 12 bases. There are 17 residues in the CDR3. The V gene's germline CDR1 is SGHAT and CDR2 FQNNGV. V trimming: 1 base; J trimming: 4 bases; junction bases outside the gene matches: 6. The CDR3 loop is CASSLAASGGAADTQYF. Written as DNA, the CDR3 is TGTGCCAGCAGCTTAGCGGCTAGCGGGGGGGCAGCAGATACGCAGTATTTT. Combining the CDR3 with reference TRBV11-2 and TRBJ2-3 gives the whole variable domain EAGVAQSPRYKIIEKRQSVAFWCNPISGHATLYWYQQILGQGPKLLIQFQNNGVVDDSQLPKDRFSAERLKGVDSTLKIQPAKLEDSAVYLCASSLAASGGAADTQYFGPGTRLTVL.

J is TRBJ2-7 and V is TRBV6-2 or TRBV6-3; 16 bases are a match to TRBD2. The end of the DNA is better explained by TRBJ2-5, so the J call may be wrong. The germline V gene encodes CDR1 MNHEY and CDR2 SVGEGT. The CDR3 runs to 22 residues. The CDR3, as DNA: TGTGCCAGCAGTCCCGGGACTAGCGGGAGGGCCTTATTAGTGGGGGTCGAAGAGACCCAGTACTTC. It yields the protein CASSPGTSGRALLVGVEETQYF.

V and J are TRBV25-1 and TRBJ2-4, with D possibly TRBD2 on 6 matching bases. The J call may be wrong; the DNA end is better matched by TRBJ2-7. CDR3 length: 13 residues. Germline CDR1 is MGHDK and CDR2 is SYGVNS. The CDR3, as DNA: TGTGCCAGCTATGGGGACTTCTCCTACGAGCAGTACTTC. Translation gives CASYGDFSYEQYF.

The genes are TRBV7-9 and TRBJ2-7, with 7 bases lining up with TRBD1. The J call is uncertain, as TRBJ1-2 better fits the DNA end. Germline values: CDR1 SEHNR, CDR2 FQNEAQ (reference sequence). The CDR3 totals 15 residues. The CDR3 spells CASSLATQTGHGYTF. Written as DNA, the CDR3 is TGTGCCAGCAGCTTAGCTACTCAGACAGGGCACGGCTACACCTTC.

Points on this clonotype: An end of the junction does not agree with germline; a read error may underlie this. The rearrangement joins TRBV7-2 to TRBJ2-5; 8 bases map to TRBD2. Germline lookup yields CDR1 SGHTA and CDR2 FQGNSA. The CDR3 loop spans 12 amino acids. CDR3 DNA: TGTGCCAGCAGCCCGGGAGGGGGATACGCAGTATTT. This sequence encodes CASSPGGGYAVF. The variable domain in full, with the rest retrieved from reference TRBV7-2 and TRBJ2-5, is GAGVSQSPSNKVTEKGKDVELRCDPISGHTALYWYRQSLGQGLEFLIYFQGNSAPDKSGLPSDRFSAERTGGSVSTLTIQRTQQEDSAVYLCASSPGGGYAVFGPGTRLLVL.

This clonotype was seen at least ten times. A much larger clone differs by one base, so this may be a read error. The V call is TRBV24-1, the J call TRBJ2-3; 11 positions match TRBD2. Germline V CDR1 and CDR2: KGHDR, SFDVKD. This CDR3 region has 16 residues. CDR3 protein: CATNDFLAGGRDTQYF. For the CDR3, the DNA is TGTGCCACCAATGATTTCCTAGCGGGAGGTAGGGATACGCAGTATTTT.

V and J are TRBV28 and TRBJ2-5; TRBD1 agrees at 7 bases. The last part of the DNA fits TRBJ2-7 better; the J call may be wrong. The CDR3 is 13 residues long. In germline, CDR1 is MDHEN, CDR2 SYDVKM. The CDR3: CAHGQESPYEQYF. CDR3 nucleotide sequence: TGTGCCCATGGACAGGAGAGTCCCTACGAGCAGTACTTC.

The chain recombines TRBV7-9 with TRBJ2-5; 7 nucleotides align to TRBD2. Near its end, the DNA agrees better with TRBJ2-1, so the J call may be wrong. CDR1 is SEHNR and CDR2 is FQNEAQ in the germline V gene (reference sequence). The CDR3 is 17 amino acids. The CDR3 DNA is TGTGCCAGCAGCTTAGAACTAGCGAGCCACTTTTACAATGAGCAGTTCTTC. It is translated as CASSLELASHFYNEQFF.

This clonotype was seen a handful of times. The chain links TRBV28 to TRBJ2-7; D is perhaps TRBD1 (5 bases). The J call may be faulty, since TRBJ2-1 better matches the DNA end. Germline V CDR1 and CDR2: MDHEN, SYDVKM. There are 13 residues in the CDR3. The CDR3 region is CASSLVRRVEQFF. In DNA, the CDR3 is TGTGCCAGCAGTTTAGTTCGCAGGGTTGAGCAGTTCTTC.

This clonotype has a count of ten or more. V is TRBV11-2 and J is TRBJ2-1, with D perhaps matching TRBD2 (6 bases). The germline gives CDR1 SGHAT, CDR2 FQNNGV. The V end was cut by 5 bases, the J end by 4 bases, with 12 bases between. The CDR3 has 14 amino acids. The CDR3 coding sequence is TGTGCCAGCAGCAACAGCGGGCTTTACAATGAGCAGTTCTTC. Translated: CASSNSGLYNEQFF.

The V and J genes are TRBV7-4 and TRBJ2-3; tentatively, D is TRBD1 (5 bases). The CDR3 extends over 14 amino acids. The germline V gene has CDR1 SGHVT and CDR2 SQSDAQ. Trimming shortened V by 0 bases and J by 1 base, and 5 bases separated the two germline ends. In DNA form, the CDR3 reads TGTGCCAGCAGCTTAGCACAGGGCACAGATACGCAGTATTTT. It specifies CASSLAQGTDTQYF.

The CDR3 DNA follows: TGTGCCAGCAGCTTAGCCGGGGCGAATACGCAGTATTTT. Protein product: CASSLAGANTQYF. The gene calls are TRBV7-2 and TRBJ2-3; either TRBD1 or TRBD2 may fit D (5 bases each). The CDR3 consists of 13 residues. From germline, CDR1 is SGHTA and CDR2 FQGNSA. Trimming took 0 bases from V and 7 from J, leaving 8 bases between them.

The chain combines TRBV7-6 with TRBJ2-1, with 12 bases identical to TRBD2. CDR1 and CDR2 (germline): SGHVS, FNYEAQ. The CDR3 runs 15 residues. V lost 5 bases and J lost 4; bases outside the gene matches: 3. The CDR3 sequence is CASSPLAGGYNEQFF. CDR3 coding DNA: TGTGCCAGCAGCCCACTAGCGGGAGGATACAATGAGCAGTTCTTC.